This TCR beta chain was sequenced for a study of Tregs in tolerant kidney transplant recipients. About this clone itself: Its antigen is currently unknown.

Unstimulated Tregs (CD4+CD25+CD127-) and CD4+CD25- non-Tregs were sorted from PBMCs. Germline V gene lookup returns CDR1 LNHNV and CDR2 YYDKDF (reference sequence). The V segment lost 4 bases and the J segment 9 bases; nucleotides outside the gene matches: 7. The CDR3 has 15 residues. Study findings and constraints: Few patients were studied, so findings need validation in larger groups. Biological reproducibility was not directly addressed, but technical replication error appeared minimal. Tregs expanded with activated donor B cells seemed most donor-specific.

Profiled with immunoSEQ multiplex PCR; TCRdb holds only in-frame clones, not every one. Seen here are 68,000 or so clones, 84% observed once, and the top ten hold 4.5% to 5.5%. The genes are TRBV15 and TRBJ1-5, with 12 bases aligning to TRBD1. This TCR was sampled from a human donor in good health. Sequencing was carried out using CD4+ T cells from blood. The DNA for the CDR3 is TGTGCCACCAGCACGGGGACAGGGGGCCTTTCGCCCCAGCATTTT. Amino acid sequence: CATSTGTGGLSPQHF.